What follows are 9 T cell receptor beta chains derived from one specimen sequenced in a study of human T cells and chemical hapten exposure. This sample's time point: pre-sensitization, week 0. Treatment described: therapeutic diphenylcyclopropenone sensitization with weekly scalp DPC. TCRdb reprocessed the RACE reads via MiXCR and lists one record per CDR3 protein. The sample shows approximately 370,000 distinct CDR3 sequences, about 5% of them seen only once. The sequences come from whole blood, collected in connection with sensitization to the hapten diphenylcyclopropenone (DPC). The receptors originated from a woman between 18 and 29 years old with alopecia areata. Some clones in this sample may be carry-over from other donors' samples.

A few counts support this clonotype. This rearrangement joins TRBV25-1 to TRBJ2-7; D possibly corresponds to TRBD1 (6 bases). This CDR3 has 14 residues. V lost 1 base and J 7 bases, leaving 14 bases between the germline ends. The germline V gene encodes CDR1 MGHDK and CDR2 SYGVNS. The CDR3 is CASSESGPRGEQYF. The DNA for the CDR3 is TGTGCCAGCAGTGAATCGGGGCCGAGGGGGGAGCAGTACTTC.

The V and J genes are TRBV9 and TRBJ1-5; unclear D gene. There are 14 residues in the CDR3. Deletions cut 4 bases from V and 6 bases from J, with 14 bases between. Germline values: CDR1 SGDLS, CDR2 YYNGEE. The CDR3 sequence is CASSKGFTGQPQHF. The CDR3 DNA reads TGTGCCAGCAGCAAGGGTTTTACGGGTCAGCCCCAGCATTTT.

This clonotype was detected only a few times. The rearrangement links TRBV5-5 to TRBJ1-5; possible D gene TRBD1, 5 bases. Germline V gene sequence: CDR1 SGHKS, CDR2 YYEKEE (reference sequence). The length of the CDR3 is 16 residues. V lost 0 bases to trimming and J lost 2 bases, with 12 bases between them. CDR3 residues: CASSLVWGFGNQPQHF. In nucleotides, the CDR3 is TGTGCCAGCAGCTTGGTTTGGGGGTTTGGCAATCAGCCCCAGCATTTT.

V usage is TRBV28 and J usage is TRBJ2-7; D may be TRBD1 (6 bases). The CDR3 covers 15 residues. Trimming removed 5 bases from V and 6 bases from J, with 20 bases in between. Germline V CDR1 and CDR2: MDHEN, SYDVKM. In DNA form, the CDR3 reads TGTGCCAGCAGTCAGACAGGTCCCGGGATTGGCGAGCAGTACTTC. It is translated as CASSQTGPGIGEQYF.

The chain carries TRBV3-1 and TRBJ1-2; TRBD1 agrees at 7 bases. Trimming at V came to 4 bases and at J to 2 bases, leaving 4 bases not matched to a gene. Germline V gene data show CDR1 as LGHDT and CDR2 as YNNKEL (reference sequence). There are 14 residues in the CDR3. The CDR3 loop is CASSLMTGNYGYTF. The CDR3 DNA reads TGTGCCAGCAGCCTCATGACAGGGAACTATGGCTACACCTTC.

This clonotype came up many times. This sequence joins TRBV12-3 or TRBV12-4 and TRBJ1-2; possibly TRBD1 for D (5 bases). Trimming took off 5 bases at V and 6 bases at J, with 10 bases between the two ends. This CDR3 is 12 amino acids long. The CDR3 protein is CASSPGTDGYTF. CDR3 coding DNA: TGTGCCAGCAGTCCCGGGACCGATGGCTACACCTTC.

The gene calls are TRBV6-2 or TRBV6-3 and TRBJ2-6, with D perhaps matching TRBD1 or TRBD2 (6 bases each). Germline assignment: CDR1 MNHEY and CDR2 SVGEGT. CDR3 size: 19 residues. V was cut by 7 bases and J by 0 bases, with 22 bases left in between. The CDR3, as DNA: TGTGCCAGCACCAACCCGGGGGCCACTCGCTTCTCTGGGGCCAACGTCCTGACTTTC. Translating gives CASTNPGATRFSGANVLTF.

This clonotype has a count of ten or more. V is TRBV7-2 and J is TRBJ2-3; 11 bases line up with TRBD2. The ends lost 4 bases at V and 2 bases at J; junction bases unmatched: 2. Germline-derived CDR1 and CDR2 are SGHTA and FQGNSA. This CDR3 contains 15 residues. The CDR3 DNA follows: TGTGCCAGCAGCTCGACTAGCGGGGCCACAGATACGCAGTATTTT. As protein: CASSSTSGATDTQYF.

This clonotype was recorded a few times. This chain uses TRBV5-8 with TRBJ1-5; D possibly corresponds to TRBD1 (5 bases). The V end was cut by 5 bases, the J end by 0 bases, with 18 bases between. The CDR3 covers 17 residues. Germline V gene lookup returns CDR1 SGHTS and CDR2 YDEGEE. This CDR3 is CASSSLLGDYSNQPQHF. The CDR3 region has the DNA TGTGCCAGCAGTTCCCTATTGGGGGATTATAGCAATCAGCCCCAGCATTTT.